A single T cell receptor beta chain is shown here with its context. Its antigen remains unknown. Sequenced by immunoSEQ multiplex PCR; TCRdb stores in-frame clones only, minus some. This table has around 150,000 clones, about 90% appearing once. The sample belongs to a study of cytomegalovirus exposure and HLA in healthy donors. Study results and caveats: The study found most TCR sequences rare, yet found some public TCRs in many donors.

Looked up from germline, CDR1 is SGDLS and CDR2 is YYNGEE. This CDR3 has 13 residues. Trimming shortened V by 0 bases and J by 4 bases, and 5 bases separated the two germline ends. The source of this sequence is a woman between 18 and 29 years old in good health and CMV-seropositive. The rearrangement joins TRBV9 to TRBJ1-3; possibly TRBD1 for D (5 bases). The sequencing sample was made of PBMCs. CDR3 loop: CASSVDRGNTIYF. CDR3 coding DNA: TGTGCCAGCAGCGTAGACAGGGGAAACACCATATATTTT.